The 28 T cell receptor beta chains listed next were all sequenced from one sample in a study of STAT3 mutations in large granular lymphocyte leukemia. Study-wide results and caveats: Every T-LGLL patient had at least one immunodominant TCRbeta clonotype.

TCRdb keeps only in-frame clones here, not all; method: immunoSEQ multiplex PCR. Among some 27,000 clones listed, 60% to 85% were seen once. No antigen has been identified for these receptors. The material sequenced was peripheral blood mononuclear cells. These receptors were collected from a woman aged 50 to 65 with T-cell large granular lymphocyte leukemia. Some clones in this sample may be carry-over from other donors' samples.

The chain employs TRBV28 and TRBJ1-3; D is uncertain. V lost 8 bases to trimming and J lost 2 bases, with 16 bases between them. CDR1 and CDR2 from the germline V gene are MDHEN and SYDVKM. The CDR3 is 15 amino acids. In DNA, the CDR3 is TGTGCCAGCTTGGCGGCCCTAGGCACTGGAAACACCATATATTTT. This sequence encodes CASLAALGTGNTIYF.

This rearrangement joins TRBV18 to TRBJ2-3; D unclear. The V and J ends lost 5 bases and 2 bases respectively, with 5 bases between them. The CDR3 loop spans 12 amino acids. Per the germline V gene, CDR1 is KGHSH and CDR2 is LQKENI. The CDR3 region has the DNA TGTGCCAGCTCATCCTACACAGATACGCAGTATTTT. Encoded protein: CASSSYTDTQYF.

V gene TRBV18 combines with J gene TRBJ2-1; 8 bases fit TRBD2. Losses at the gene ends were 2 bases for V and 5 bases for J; bases not matched to a gene: 11. Germline V gene sequence: CDR1 KGHSH, CDR2 LQKENI. CDR3 length: 17 amino acids. The CDR3 DNA is TGTGCCAGCTCACCAAGCGCCGGACTAGCTTTGAACAATGAGCAGTTCTTC. It yields the protein CASSPSAGLALNNEQFF.

The V gene is TRBV5-1, the J gene TRBJ1-2; 7 nucleotides agree with TRBD1. The CDR3 consists of 15 residues. Germline CDR1 and CDR2: SGHRS and YFSETQ. The V and J ends lost 4 bases and 0 bases, in that order; junction bases with no gene match: 6. The CDR3 loop is CASSAGTATNYGYTF. In DNA form, the CDR3 reads TGCGCCAGCAGCGCCGGGACAGCCACTAACTATGGCTACACCTTC.

This rearrangement joins TRBV30 to TRBJ2-1, with 13 positions matching TRBD2. V was clipped by 1 base and J by 9 bases; unmatched bases: 6. Germline V gene data show CDR1 as GTSNPN and CDR2 as SVGIG (reference sequence). This CDR3 region has 15 residues. The CDR3, as DNA: TGTGCCTGGAGTGCCGGGACTAGCGGGAAGGGTGAGCAGTTCTTC. Amino acids: CAWSAGTSGKGEQFF.

This clone was observed a single time. The chain combines TRBV7-2 with TRBJ1-2, with D possibly being TRBD1 (5 bases). The CDR3 runs to 15 residues. The ends were cut back, 5 bases at V and 7 bases at J, with 20 bases in the middle. CDR1 is SGHTA, CDR2 FQGNSA, per germline. In DNA form, the CDR3 reads TGTGCCAGCAGCGCAGGGATAGCTTCGCAGAGTGGCTACACCTTC. As protein: CASSAGIASQSGYTF.

A single count supports this clone. The V call is TRBV30, the J call TRBJ2-2; D gene ambiguous. The CDR3 loop spans 12 amino acids. CDR1 is GTSNPN, CDR2 SVGIG, per germline (reference sequence). The V end lost 0 bases, the J end lost 6 bases, and 5 bases lay between the germline ends. CDR3 sequence (DNA): TGTGCCTGGAGTGTACAACCCGGGGAGCTGTTTTTT. This codes for CAWSVQPGELFF. Full variable domain (outside the CDR3, taken from reference TRBV30 and TRBJ2-2): SQTIHQWPATLVQPVGSPLSLECTVEGTSNPNLYWYRQAAGRGLQLLFYSVGIGQISSEVPQNLSASRPQDRQFILSSKKLLLSDSGFYLCAWSVQPGELFFGEGSRLTVL.

This chain links TRBV9 with TRBJ1-2, with a weak D call TRBD1 (6 bases). V lost 4 bases, J lost 2 bases, and 21 bases lay in between. The CDR3 loop spans 17 amino acids. Germline loops: CDR1 SGDLS, CDR2 YYNGEE. In nucleotides, the CDR3 is TGTGCCAGCAGCCCCTCGTGGAAGGGGGGGCAGAACTATGGCTACACCTTC. Translating gives CASSPSWKGGQNYGYTF. Full variable domain (outside the CDR3, taken from reference TRBV9 and TRBJ1-2): DSGVTQTPKHLITATGQRVTLRCSPRSGDLSVYWYQQSLDQGLQFLIQYYNGEERAKGNILERFSAQQFPDLHSELNLSSLELGDSALYFCASSPSWKGGQNYGYTFGSGTRLTVV.

This rearrangement joins TRBV29-1 to TRBJ1-1, with 7 bases aligning to TRBD1. The CDR3 is 13 residues long. Per the germline V gene, CDR1 is SQVTM and CDR2 is ANQGSEA. V was pared by 4 bases and J by 6 bases, with 8 bases of the junction left unmatched. Written as DNA, the CDR3 is TGCAGCGTTGTGGGACAGTGGGGCCCTGAAGCTTTCTTT. It yields the protein CSVVGQWGPEAFF.

The rearrangement links TRBV5-4 to TRBJ2-7, with TRBD1 as a possible D gene (6 bases). Per the germline V gene, CDR1 is SGHNT and CDR2 is YYREEE (reference sequence). Trimming cost V 4 bases and J 6 bases, with 11 bases left between them. The CDR3 sequence is 12 residues long. CDR3 region: CASSPNRVEQYF. The DNA for the CDR3 is TGTGCCAGCAGCCCCAACAGGGTCGAGCAGTACTTC.

In DNA form, the CDR3 reads TGTGCCAGCAGTTACGGTCCTGACACTGAAGCTTTCTTT. Its protein product is CASSYGPDTEAFF. The gene calls are TRBV6-6 and TRBJ1-1; no clear D gene. Trimming took 2 bases from V and 3 from J, leaving 7 bases between them. The CDR3 runs to 13 residues. Germline values: CDR1 MNHNY, CDR2 SVGAGI (reference sequence).

The J gene is TRBJ2-7, the V gene TRBV6-1; D is unclear. CDR3 length: 15 amino acids. Looked up from germline, CDR1 is MNHNS and CDR2 is SASEGT. V dropped 1 base and J dropped 5 bases, with 15 bases sitting between them. This CDR3 reads CASSEVPARGDEQYF. CDR3 coding DNA: TGTGCCAGCAGTGAAGTCCCGGCCCGAGGAGACGAGCAGTACTTC.

The rearrangement joins TRBV5-1 to TRBJ2-3; 11 nucleotides line up with TRBD2. Germline loops: CDR1 SGHRS, CDR2 YFSETQ. Trimming removed 6 bases from V and 6 bases from J; junction bases left unmatched: 6. The length of the CDR3 is 14 residues. The CDR3 sequence: CASMASGRSDTQYF. The CDR3 DNA is TGCGCCAGCATGGCTAGCGGGAGGTCGGATACGCAGTATTTT.

The chain joins TRBV15 to TRBJ2-3; D uncertain. Trimming took 1 base from V and 0 from J, leaving 8 bases between them. This CDR3 comprises 15 residues. The germline V gene encodes CDR1 LNHNV and CDR2 YYDKDF (reference sequence). Written as DNA, the CDR3 is TGTGCCACCAGCAGAGGTCCATTTAGCACAGATACGCAGTATTTT. Translating gives CATSRGPFSTDTQYF.

This sequence joins TRBV9 and TRBJ1-1; D is unclear. The germline V gene has CDR1 SGDLS and CDR2 YYNGEE. This CDR3 spans 15 amino acids. The ends were cut back, 3 bases at V and 4 bases at J, with 16 bases in the middle. Here the CDR3 reads CASSAPGPAGTEAFF. CDR3 sequence (DNA): TGTGCCAGCAGCGCCCCCGGACCGGCGGGCACTGAAGCTTTCTTT.

This clone was seen a handful of times. The V gene is TRBV18, the J gene TRBJ1-4; D remains ambiguous. Trimming shortened V by 5 bases and J by 5 bases, and 9 bases separated the two germline ends. Germline CDR1 reads KGHSH; CDR2 reads LQKENI. CDR3 size: 13 residues. The CDR3 DNA reads as TGTGCCAGCTCAGATGGTGCCAATGAAAAACTGTTTTTT. It specifies CASSDGANEKLFF.

The chain links TRBV20-1 to TRBJ2-3; D is possibly TRBD2 (5 bases). Trimming removed 3 bases from V and 4 bases from J, with 5 bases in between. CDR1 and CDR2 (germline): DFQATT, SNEGSKA (reference sequence). This CDR3 region has 11 residues. The CDR3, as DNA: TGCAGTGCTAGCGGGGCAGATACGCAGTATTTT. This codes for CSASGADTQYF.

V gene TRBV6-6 combines with J gene TRBJ1-2, with TRBD1 matching 7 bases. This CDR3 has 13 amino acids. Germline V lookup: CDR1 MNHNY, CDR2 SVGAGI (reference sequence). V trimming: 0 bases; J trimming: 14 bases; junction bases outside the gene matches: 9. The CDR3 DNA follows: TGTGCCAGCAGTTACTCTACACAGGGGCCCTGGACCTTC. It encodes CASSYSTQGPWTF.

This clone was detected once. This chain joins TRBV4-1 and TRBJ2-7; D is uncertain. The CDR3 loop spans 16 amino acids. V lost 1 base and J 0 bases, leaving 13 bases between the germline ends. Germline CDR1 MGHRA, CDR2 YSYEKL. The CDR3 protein is CASSQGSARLSYEQYF. The CDR3 bases are TGCGCCAGCAGCCAAGGGTCGGCCAGGCTCTCCTACGAGCAGTACTTC.

This clone was counted once. The rearrangement links TRBV27 to TRBJ2-7; D gene uncertain. Germline CDR1 reads MNHEY; CDR2 reads SMNVEV (reference sequence). This CDR3 is built from 14 residues. With 1 base removed from V and 4 bases from J, the gap between germline ends came to 11 bases. The CDR3 nucleotides read TGTGCCAGCAGTTTATGGGCCGGTCGTTACGAGCAGTACTTC. Protein sequence: CASSLWAGRYEQYF.

This chain links TRBV18 with TRBJ1-1; 11 bases line up with TRBD1. CDR3 length: 17 amino acids. After removal of 1 base from V and 1 base from J, the junction contained 5 bases not matched to a gene. Per the germline V gene, CDR1 is KGHSH and CDR2 is LQKENI. CDR3 bases: TGTGCCAGCTCACCACTCGGACAGGGGGCAAAGAACACTGAAGCTTTCTTT. Protein product: CASSPLGQGAKNTEAFF.

This chain joins TRBV7-9 and TRBJ2-3; 13 bases are shared with TRBD2. This CDR3 comprises 17 residues. Germline CDR1 SEHNR, CDR2 FQNEAQ (reference sequence). The ends lost 5 bases at V and 1 base at J; junction bases unmatched: 6. DNA for the CDR3: TGTGCCAGCAGCCCCGGACTAGCGGGAGCGCGCACAGATACGCAGTATTTT. Amino acids: CASSPGLAGARTDTQYF.

The rearrangement uses TRBV7-9 and TRBJ2-1; unclear D gene. V was trimmed by 5 bases and J by 1 base, leaving 9 bases between them. This CDR3 has 14 residues. Per the germline V gene, CDR1 is SEHNR and CDR2 is FQNEAQ (reference sequence). The CDR3 coding sequence is TGTGCCAGCAGCGGAACTGGTTCCTACAATGAGCAGTTCTTC. This translates into CASSGTGSYNEQFF.

This chain joins TRBV7-9 and TRBJ2-1, with D unclear. This CDR3 spans 12 amino acids. CDR1 and CDR2 from the germline V gene are SEHNR and FQNEAQ (reference sequence). The V and J ends lost 2 bases and 10 bases respectively, with 9 bases between them. As DNA, the CDR3 is TGTGCCAGCAGCTTATCTTTTAGGGAGCAGTTCTTC. Translated: CASSLSFREQFF.

This rearrangement joins TRBV18 to TRBJ2-1, with D unresolved. The germline V gene has CDR1 KGHSH and CDR2 LQKENI. Trimming stripped 2 bases from V and 4 bases from J, with 15 bases between. The CDR3 covers 16 residues. The CDR3 sequence: CASSPVKDKLYNEQFF. The CDR3 DNA sequence: TGTGCCAGCTCACCAGTTAAGGATAAACTTTACAATGAGCAGTTCTTC.

This clone showed up just once. The V gene is TRBV18, the J gene TRBJ1-2, with TRBD1 matching 9 bases. Trimming took 4 bases from V and 6 from J; bases not matched to a gene: 9. This CDR3 region has 15 residues. Germline loops: CDR1 KGHSH, CDR2 LQKENI. The chain's CDR3 is CASSLHRGQMDGYTF. The CDR3 DNA is TGTGCCAGCTCACTTCACAGGGGGCAAATGGATGGCTACACCTTC.

This chain uses TRBV6-5 with TRBJ1-5; 7 bases agree with TRBD1. Germline V gene sequence: CDR1 MNHEY, CDR2 SVGAGI. V was clipped by 6 bases and J by 5 bases; unmatched bases: 4. This CDR3 is 13 amino acids long. This chain's CDR3 is CASRPGQHQPQHF. Written as DNA, the CDR3 is TGTGCCAGCAGGCCGGGACAGCATCAGCCCCAGCATTTT.

This chain joins TRBV6-5 and TRBJ2-7, with 9 bases matching TRBD1. This CDR3 has 13 residues. Trimming at V came to 6 bases and at J to 2 bases, leaving 2 bases not matched to a gene. In germline, CDR1 is MNHEY, CDR2 SVGAGI. The CDR3 is CASSGDRAYEQYF. CDR3 nucleotide sequence: TGTGCCAGCAGCGGGGACAGGGCCTACGAGCAGTACTTC.